This T cell receptor beta chain was found in a study of identifying expanded T cells in peripheral blood (dated by TCRdb to between 2018 and 2020). At the level of the whole study: Technical replicates were generated by sequencing separate aliquots of the same genomic DNA pool, and four replicates were compared pairwise. On the study overall, not on this receptor specifically: Across all healthy-donor time intervals, the beta-binomial model significantly cut both the number of clones called differentially abundant and the false-positive rate. About 1.1 differentially abundant clones were flagged by the binomial model between technical replicates, whereas about 15 and 18 were flagged over roughly two weeks and four weeks, respectively. It was expected by the authors that biological variance in healthy repertoires might increase further over much longer intervals, such as months to years. Across all healthy donors, variance in clone template counts between roughly 2-week samples was found to increase significantly with total template count.

During the collection period, no infections or other immune events were recorded for the healthy donors. Time-dependent variance in a beta-binomial model of T-cell clone differential abundance was calibrated using healthy-donor blood repertoires as a training cohort. The training cohort comprised approximately ten healthy donors, 3 female and 7 male. An age range of roughly 29 to 65 years, with an average of around 42 years, was recorded for the donors. Whole blood was collected from each healthy donor at three time points spaced two weeks apart and obtained from a commercial supplier. For immunosequencing, genomic DNA was extracted from whole blood that had not been sorted. Between the V and J ends, shortened by 3 bases and 2 bases respectively, the junction contains 10 bases. The germline V gene specifies KGHSH as CDR1 and LQKENI as CDR2. The cysteine opens and the phenylalanine closes a CDR3 of 14 amino acids. Only the CDR3 DNA stays, 42 bases, in frame from base 1.

The immunoSEQ Assay, which uses bias-controlled multiplex PCR amplification of genomic DNA, was used to profile TCRbeta CDR3 regions. As for how the authors treated the data: To quantify the absolute abundance of each unique TCRbeta CDR3 region, the sequences were collapsed and filtered. Differential abundance was tested with a binomial (Fisher-equivalent) model and with a beta-binomial model adding time-dependent variance fitted from healthy donors. Clones with fewer than 5 combined templates were excluded, and clones with Benjamini-Hochberg FDR below 0.01 were called differentially abundant. The form v = (b*log(k)+a)^2 was used to model beta-binomial variance as a function of total template count across the two samples. Sourced from immuneACCESS, this table was stored by TCRdb with only in-frame sequences that have V and J called. A share of the clones is absent; for the studies checked, an unresolved V gene accounts for under half, and the remainder has no known explanation. Clone size and V and J calls were adopted from that table, with D and trimming inferred from the DNA. A total of 100,000 or so clones appear in this sample, 88% of them only once. The top ten hold 5.5% of the sample.

Concerning this clone: The clone's antigen remains unknown. The input lacks base qualities; no much larger clone sits a single base away.

The rearranged segments are TRBV18 and TRBJ2-5, with no D gene named confidently. Sequencing was done on a sample of blood. The sequence came from a person aged 18-69 years in good health. The nucleotide sequence reads TGTGCCAGCTCACCGTATAAACAGCAAGAGACCCAGTACTTC. Translated, it gives CASSPYKQQETQYF.